The clone carrying this T cell receptor beta chain was recorded a few times. This specimen comes from a study of T cells in Graves' hyperthyroidism and ophthalmopathy. Germline V gene lookup returns CDR1 KGHSH and CDR2 LQKENI. This CDR3 is built from 16 residues. Trimming cost V 1 base and J 3 bases, with 13 bases left between them. TCR beta CDR3 regions were amplified from RNA transcripts. An initial round of RT-PCR targeting the TCR CDR3 relied on the HTBI primer set. One entry per CDR3 protein, called by TCRdb with MiXCR from the multiplex PCR reads. The table includes 600,000 to 650,000 distinct CDR3 sequences, about 16% detected once. Graves' hyperthyroidism was deemed stable absent ophthalmopathy progression within 18 months. A patient was excluded if there was uncontrolled infection, other autoimmune disease, pregnancy or lactation. Source material for PBMCs was more than 7.5 ml fresh peripheral blood.

The sample comprised blood. The sequence derives from a woman younger than 45 with Graves' hyperthyroidism. The J gene is TRBJ2-1, the V gene TRBV18; weak D call: TRBD2 (5 bases). CDR3 sequence reads: CASSPRPGIDYNEQFF. CDR3 in DNA: TGTGCCAGCTCACCACGTCCCGGGATAGACTACAATGAGCAGTTCTTC. The whole variable domain, remainder taken from reference TRBV18 and TRBJ2-1, is NAGVMQNPRHLVRRRGQEARLRCSPMKGHSHVYWYRQLPEEGLKFMVYLQKENIIDESGMPKERFSAEFPKEGPSILRIQQVVRGDSAAYFCASSPRPGIDYNEQFFGPGTRLTVL.